Below, 15 T cell receptor beta chains from the same sample are listed, as sequenced in a study of blood T cell repertoires in COVID-19. Assay used: immunoSEQ multiplex PCR; TCRdb lists only in-frame clones, some missing. The sample shows 250,000 or so clones, about 89% of them seen only once. Sequencing input: peripheral blood. These receptors came from a man aged 35 to 55 with active or convalescent COVID-19.

The V and J genes are TRBV3-1 (or the pseudogene TRBV3-2) and TRBJ1-1; 12 nucleotides line up with TRBD1. The V segment lost 1 base and the J segment 4 bases; nucleotides outside the gene matches: 7. Germline CDR1 is LGHDT and CDR2 is YNNKEL (reference sequence). CDR3 size: 17 residues. This CDR3 is CASSQGGTGGFSTEAFF. The CDR3 bases are TGTGCCAGCAGCCAAGGGGGGACAGGGGGCTTTAGCACTGAAGCTTTCTTT.

The chain is built from TRBV5-5 and TRBJ2-7; D not resolved. Trimming pared 0 bases from V and 7 bases from J, leaving 17 bases between. The CDR3 has 15 amino acids. The germline CDR1 and CDR2 sequences are SGHKS and YYEKEE (reference sequence). CDR3 amino acids: CASSLVDSAGREQYF. CDR3 in DNA: TGTGCCAGCAGCTTGGTTGACTCAGCCGGTAGGGAGCAGTACTTC.

The rearrangement links TRBV7-6 to TRBJ2-1; a possible D gene is TRBD2 (6 bases). V lost 4 bases to trimming and J lost 2 bases, with 12 bases between them. Germline V CDR1 and CDR2: SGHVS, FNYEAQ. The CDR3 extends over 15 amino acids. CDR3 amino acids: CASSSEGGAYNEQFF. CDR3 DNA: TGTGCCAGCAGCTCCGAGGGAGGCGCCTACAATGAGCAGTTCTTC. Full variable domain (remainder filled in from reference TRBV7-6 and TRBJ2-1): GAGVSQSPRYKVTKRGQDVALRCDPISGHVSLYWYRQALGQGPEFLTYFNYEAQQDKSGLPNDRFSAERPEGSISTLTIQRTEQRDSAMYRCASSSEGGAYNEQFFGPGTRLTVL.

J is TRBJ2-2 and V is TRBV28, with a tentative D call TRBD1 (5 bases). The CDR3 is made up of 16 amino acids. V lost 3 bases and J 6 bases, leaving 17 bases between the germline ends. Germline CDR1 is MDHEN and CDR2 is SYDVKM. The CDR3 nucleotides read TGTGCCAGCAGTTTTTTGACCAAAGGGGTCCCCGGGGAGCTGTTTTTT. The encoded protein is CASSFLTKGVPGELFF.

This chain uses TRBV5-1 with TRBJ1-5; D ambiguous. The CDR3 runs 13 residues. Deletions cut 2 bases from V and 7 bases from J, with 10 bases between. Germline CDR1 and CDR2: SGHRS and YFSETQ. In nucleotides, the CDR3 is TGCGCCAGCAGCTTATCGGGAGGCCAGCCCCAGCATTTT. This sequence encodes CASSLSGGQPQHF.

The chain has TRBV5-6 and TRBJ2-7; D gene uncertain. Deletions cut 3 bases from V and 2 bases from J, with 9 bases between. The CDR3 consists of 13 residues. Germline V gene sequence: CDR1 SGHDT, CDR2 YYEEEE. CDR3 in amino acids: CASSSYQAYEQYF. CDR3 bases: TGTGCCAGCAGCTCGTATCAGGCCTACGAGCAGTACTTC.

The chain carries TRBV19 and TRBJ2-7; TRBD2 matches at 8 bases. The CDR3 loop spans 17 amino acids. The germline CDR1 and CDR2 sequences are LNHDA and SQIVND (reference sequence). With V trimmed by 3 bases and J by 2 bases, 12 bases remained unmatched. For the CDR3, the DNA is TGTGCCAGTAGTATGGGCCGTCCGGGACTAGGAACCTACGAGCAGTACTTC. Residues: CASSMGRPGLGTYEQYF.

This chain links TRBV9 with TRBJ1-2; a weak D match, TRBD1 (5 bases). The germline V and J ends were trimmed by 4 bases and 3 bases, with 16 bases remaining between them. Germline CDR1 SGDLS, CDR2 YYNGEE. CDR3 length: 15 amino acids. The CDR3 is CASSPYQGMDYGYTF. CDR3 sequence (DNA): TGTGCCAGCAGCCCATACCAGGGTATGGACTATGGCTACACCTTC.

For this clone: The same CDR3 also results from other DNA sequences found in this sample. CDR3 DNA: TGTGCCAGCAGTTTTAGGGGCTCACCCCTCCACTTT. Its protein product is CASSFRGSPLHF. The genes are TRBV12-3 or TRBV12-4 and TRBJ1-6; tentative D call: TRBD1 (5 bases). Trimming took off 3 bases at V and 10 bases at J, with 7 bases between the two ends. This CDR3 is 12 amino acids long.

The chain is built from TRBV10-1 and TRBJ2-2, with 7 bases that match TRBD2. CDR3 length: 13 residues. With 6 bases clipped from V and 6 bases from J, the junction kept 4 bases outside the gene matches. The germline V gene encodes CDR1 WNHNN and CDR2 SYGVQD (reference sequence). CDR3 residues: CASRSGLAGELFF. CDR3 nucleotide sequence: TGCGCCAGCAGGTCAGGACTAGCCGGGGAGCTGTTTTTT.

The chain uses TRBV28 and TRBJ1-2; TRBD1 aligns across 10 bases. The J segment lost 4 bases and the V segment lost 7 bases, leaving 6 bases of the junction unmatched. The CDR3 is 14 residues long. CDR1 and CDR2 from the germline V gene are MDHEN and SYDVKM. The CDR3 loop reads CASTLGQGFYGYTF. The CDR3, as DNA: TGTGCCAGCACTCTGGGACAGGGGTTCTATGGCTACACCTTC.

The rearrangement uses TRBV15 and TRBJ2-3; weak D call: TRBD2 (5 bases). This CDR3 region has 14 residues. Trimming shortened V by 1 base and J by 0 bases, and 5 bases separated the two germline ends. Germline assignment: CDR1 LNHNV and CDR2 YYDKDF (reference sequence). The CDR3 bases are TGTGCCACCAGCAGAGCGGGAAGCACAGATACGCAGTATTTT. Its protein is CATSRAGSTDTQYF.

The J gene is TRBJ1-5, the V gene TRBV24-1; weak D call: TRBD1 (5 bases). The CDR3 totals 16 residues. Germline V gene sequence: CDR1 KGHDR, CDR2 SFDVKD. V gave up 4 bases and J gave up 1 base, with 13 bases separating them. CDR3 in amino acids: CATSDPGQASNQPQHF. CDR3 nucleotide sequence: TGTGCCACCAGTGACCCTGGACAAGCGAGCAATCAGCCCCAGCATTTT.

Turning to this clone: Other DNA variants within this sample encode the same CDR3. The chain uses TRBV2 and TRBJ1-5; TRBD1 matches at 11 bases. From germline, CDR1 is SNHLY and CDR2 FYNNEI. This CDR3 comprises 14 residues. Trimming at V came to 8 bases and at J to 4 bases, leaving 4 bases not matched to a gene. The CDR3 DNA is TGTGCCAGCTCCGGGACAGGGGGGAATCAGCCCCAGCATTTT. Protein: CASSGTGGNQPQHF.

This clone was detected only once. The rearrangement links TRBV7-2 to TRBJ1-6; tentatively, D is TRBD1 (5 bases). Germline-derived CDR1 and CDR2 are SGHTA and FQGNSA. V was shortened by 4 bases and J by 10 bases, with 14 bases between the two germline ends. This CDR3 contains 14 residues. CDR3 bases: TGTGCCAGCAGCTCGCAGGGTTTAGGGTCACCCCTCCACTTT. Translating it yields CASSSQGLGSPLHF.